This T cell receptor beta chain was profiled in a study of cytomegalovirus exposure and HLA in healthy donors. Study-level information: Counted in an early data release were 85 million or so unique TCRs from HLA-typed donors. Study-level findings and limits: A later analysis by the authors found several of the most significant clusters apparently linked to common viral pathogens.

Primers included in the PCR were 60 Vbeta and 13 Jbeta primers. Assay used: immunoSEQ multiplex PCR; TCRdb lists only in-frame clones, some missing. The table includes more than 85,000 clones, approximately 87% detected once. Germline V gene data show CDR1 as SGDLS and CDR2 as YYNGEE. This CDR3 is built from 14 residues. Trimming left V 0 bases short and J 2 bases short, with 8 bases between. Concerning this clone: The antigen is unknown.

The receptor was derived from a man between 35 and 55 years old in good health and CMV-seronegative. This sequence joins TRBV9 and TRBJ2-5, with D perhaps TRBD2 (5 bases). Sequenced: PBMCs. CDR3 in amino acids: CASSVGGEQETQYF. The CDR3 DNA reads TGTGCCAGCAGCGTAGGGGGAGAGCAAGAGACCCAGTACTTC. The entire variable domain, with the rest obtained from reference TRBV9 and TRBJ2-5, is as follows: DSGVTQTPKHLITATGQRVTLRCSPRSGDLSVYWYQQSLDQGLQFLIQYYNGEERAKGNILERFSAQQFPDLHSELNLSSLELGDSALYFCASSVGGEQETQYFGPGTRLLVL.